The 18 T cell receptor beta chains below all came from one sample that was sequenced in a study of CD8+ T cells in alopecia areata. Extracted from the samples, RNA was reverse transcribed into cDNA to serve as the sequencing template. Here immunoSEQ multiplex PCR was the method, and the copy in TCRdb shows in-frame clones only, minus some. The table has roughly 210,000 clones, about 40% seen once; the top ten hold around 3%. Treatment indicated: oral pan-JAK inhibitor, 5-10 mg twice daily. The sample consisted of CD4+ T cells sorted from blood, taken around week 37, from a patient treated with tofacitinib. The receptors shown here come from a human donor with alopecia areata.

The chain combines TRBV5-1 with TRBJ2-3; D unresolved. Germline lookup yields CDR1 SGHRS and CDR2 YFSETQ. The ends were cut back, 4 bases at V and 6 bases at J, with 9 bases in the middle. This CDR3 has 12 residues. CDR3 sequence reads: CASSPRTDTQYF. The CDR3, as DNA: TGCGCCAGCAGCCCCCGGACGGATACGCAGTATTTT.

This chain joins TRBV6-6 and TRBJ2-7; D gene ambiguous. Germline V gene lookup returns CDR1 MNHNY and CDR2 SVGAGI (reference sequence). This CDR3 has 16 residues. Trimming removed 5 bases from V and 2 bases from J, with 19 bases in between. CDR3 sequence (DNA): TGTGCCAGCAGTCTCCCCAGTCGGTCCCTAGCCTACGAGCAGTACTTC. As protein: CASSLPSRSLAYEQYF.

The sample holds a few counts of this clone. The chain joins TRBV29-1 to TRBJ2-7; D is unclear. There are 12 residues in the CDR3. Trimming took off 7 bases at V and 5 bases at J, with 15 bases between the two ends. Germline V gene lookup returns CDR1 SQVTM and CDR2 ANQGSEA. The CDR3 here is CSANTSPHEQYF. The CDR3 coding sequence is TGCAGCGCAAACACCTCACCCCACGAGCAGTACTTC.

This clone was detected a few times. The chain recombines TRBV7-9 with TRBJ2-3; 8 bases match TRBD1. The CDR3 is 17 residues long. The V and J ends lost 4 bases and 3 bases, in that order; junction bases with no gene match: 12. The germline V gene has CDR1 SEHNR and CDR2 FQNEAQ (reference sequence). This chain's CDR3 is CASSSKRTGRKTDTQYF. The CDR3 DNA reads as TGTGCCAGCAGCTCGAAGCGGACAGGGAGGAAGACAGATACGCAGTATTTT.

The chain is built from TRBV10-1 and TRBJ2-2, with D perhaps given as TRBD1 or TRBD2 (6 bases each). V was shortened by 3 bases and J by 5 bases, with 13 bases between the two germline ends. CDR1 is WNHNN, CDR2 SYGVQD, per germline (reference sequence). The CDR3 is made up of 15 amino acids. CDR3 sequence: CASSDRGRKTGELFF. DNA for the CDR3: TGCGCCAGCAGTGATCGGGGGCGTAAGACCGGGGAGCTGTTTTTT.

The chain carries TRBV9 and TRBJ1-2; D gene uncertain. CDR1 is SGDLS and CDR2 is YYNGEE in the germline V gene. Trimming took off 0 bases at V and 4 bases at J, with 13 bases between the two ends. The CDR3 consists of 15 residues. This CDR3 is CASSVASGVLYGYTF. The CDR3 bases are TGTGCCAGCAGCGTAGCTTCGGGTGTACTCTATGGCTACACCTTC.

The chain links TRBV7-2 to TRBJ2-4; D call uncertain. Germline V lookup: CDR1 SGHTA, CDR2 FQGNSA. Trimming left V 5 bases short and J 11 bases short, with 10 bases between. CDR3 length: 11 residues. The CDR3: CASSPARFQYF. CDR3 nucleotides: TGTGCCAGCAGCCCAGCCAGATTTCAGTACTTC.

The V and J genes are TRBV6-1 and TRBJ1-2; D may be TRBD1 (5 bases). V gave up 6 bases and J gave up 7 bases, with 12 bases separating them. The CDR3 consists of 12 residues. CDR1 is MNHNS, CDR2 SASEGT, per germline. CDR3 bases: TGTGCCAGCAGCCGAACGGGGGTTGGCTACACCTTC. It specifies CASSRTGVGYTF.

The V call is TRBV7-3, the J call TRBJ2-3; 7 bases align to TRBD2. The V gene's germline CDR1 is SGHTA and CDR2 FQGTGA. There are 18 residues in the CDR3. V shed 5 bases and J 6 bases; nucleotides not matched to a gene: 20. This chain's CDR3 is CASSLRGGLSGAGDTQYF. The CDR3 bases are TGTGCCAGCAGCCTCCGTGGGGGTTTGAGCGGAGCGGGGGATACGCAGTATTTT. The full variable domain, with the rest looked up from reference TRBV7-3 and TRBJ2-3, is GAGVSQTPSNKVTEKGKYVELRCDPISGHTALYWYRQSLGQGPEFLIYFQGTGAADDSGLPNDRFFAVRPEGSVSTLKIQRTERGDSAVYLCASSLRGGLSGAGDTQYFGPGTRLTVL.

Only a few counts were recorded for this clone. This chain uses TRBV29-1 with TRBJ2-7; D might be TRBD1 (5 bases). V was cut by 7 bases and J by 1 base, with 5 bases left in between. The CDR3 spans 10 residues. The germline CDR1 and CDR2 sequences are SQVTM and ANQGSEA. The CDR3 bases are TGCAGCGAGGGGTCCTACGAGCAGTACTTC. This sequence encodes CSEGSYEQYF.

This chain connects TRBV6-6 to TRBJ2-1; tentative D call: TRBD1 (6 bases). The CDR3 covers 15 residues. From germline, CDR1 is MNHNY and CDR2 SVGAGI (reference sequence). With 7 bases removed from V and 1 base from J, the gap between germline ends came to 14 bases. The CDR3 loop reads CASTGQGGSYNEQFF. The DNA of the CDR3 is TGTGCCAGCACCGGGCAAGGGGGATCCTACAATGAGCAGTTCTTC.

The chain joins TRBV2 to TRBJ2-7; tentatively, D is TRBD1 (6 bases). The germline V gene encodes CDR1 SNHLY and CDR2 FYNNEI. The CDR3 loop spans 14 amino acids. V was shortened by 7 bases and J by 0 bases, with 13 bases between the two germline ends. The CDR3 spells CASNMDRGSYEQYF. The CDR3 DNA reads as TGTGCCAGCAATATGGACAGAGGCTCCTACGAGCAGTACTTC.

This clone showed up just a few times. CDR3 sequence (DNA): TGCAGCGTTGCGCCGCTTAGGCAAGAGACCCAGTACTTC. This translates into CSVAPLRQETQYF. The chain links TRBV29-1 to TRBJ2-5, with D uncertain. Trimming removed 4 bases from V and 2 bases from J, with 11 bases in between. This CDR3 contains 13 residues. Germline loops: CDR1 SQVTM, CDR2 ANQGSEA. Full variable domain (missing parts from reference TRBV29-1 and TRBJ2-5): SAVISQKPSRDICQRGTSLTIQCQVDSQVTMMFWYRQQPGQSLTLIATANQGSEATYESGFVIDKFPISRPNLTFSTLTVSNMSPEDSSIYLCSVAPLRQETQYFGPGTRLLVL.

This clone was observed a few times. The chain links TRBV14 to TRBJ1-3; D not certain. The germline V gene encodes CDR1 SGHDN and CDR2 FVKESK. The V end lost 0 bases, the J end lost 0 bases, and 9 bases lay between the germline ends. The CDR3 sequence is 16 residues long. The CDR3 region is CASSQDLAASGNTIYF. The CDR3 DNA sequence: TGTGCCAGCAGCCAAGATCTTGCGGCCTCTGGAAACACCATATATTTT.

This clone was observed a handful of times. The V gene is TRBV30, the J gene TRBJ1-1; tentatively, D is TRBD1 (5 bases). This CDR3 is 17 amino acids long. Germline loops: CDR1 GTSNPN, CDR2 SVGIG (reference sequence). V was clipped by 2 bases and J by 0 bases, with 19 bases between them. This CDR3 is CAWSLTRAGIMNTEAFF. CDR3 nucleotides: TGTGCCTGGAGTCTAACTCGAGCAGGGATTATGAACACTGAAGCTTTCTTT.

On this clone: At one end the junction does not follow the germline gene, possibly because of a read error. The CDR3 nucleotides are TGTGCTAGCAGCTATACTAGAGGGGGCGAGCAGTACTTC. This sequence encodes CASSYTRGGEQYF. The rearrangement links TRBV7-7 to TRBJ2-7, with D maybe TRBD1 (6 bases). This CDR3 comprises 13 residues. Germline CDR1 reads SSHAT; CDR2 reads FNYEAQ (reference sequence).

The CDR3 DNA reads as TGTGCCAGCAGCTTAGGTCCGAATACGCAGTATTTT. Amino acid sequence: CASSLGPNTQYF. The chain is built from TRBV11-3 and TRBJ2-3; D unclear. Between the trimmed V and J ends, which lost 1 base and 7 bases, there was a span of 6 bases. The CDR3 contains 12 residues. Germline-derived CDR1 and CDR2 are SGHNT and YENEEA.

This clone was observed a single time. The chain joins TRBV7-2 to TRBJ2-7, with 8 bases matching TRBD2. CDR3 size: 14 residues. With V trimmed by 4 bases and J by 7 bases, 9 bases remained unmatched. The germline V gene encodes CDR1 SGHTA and CDR2 FQGNSA. CDR3 DNA sequence: TGTGCCAGCAGCTCGGGAGCGGGAGCCGCTGAGCAGTACTTC. Residues: CASSSGAGAAEQYF. Full variable domain (remainder filled in from reference TRBV7-2 and TRBJ2-7): GAGVSQSPSNKVTEKGKDVELRCDPISGHTALYWYRQSLGQGLEFLIYFQGNSAPDKSGLPSDRFSAERTGGSVSTLTIQRTQQEDSAVYLCASSSGAGAAEQYFGPGTRLTVT.